This T cell receptor beta chain was recorded in a study of blood T cell repertoires in COVID-19. About the research overall: From the United States, Italy and Spain came samples of acute and convalescent COVID-19. PBMCs, B-cell-depleted T cells, or T cells provided the cDNA or gDNA that made up the material.

Authors' processing steps: Reference gene primers were amplified, and this amplification served to estimate nucleated cell counts. Here immunoSEQ multiplex PCR was the method, and the copy in TCRdb shows in-frame clones only, minus some. The V and J calls and the clone size are those of that table, but D and trimming were determined from the DNA. The sample consists of about 64,000 clones, over 75% of them appearing once. The sequence was collected from a woman aged 60 to 75 with COVID-19, enrolled during active disease. Material for sequencing was peripheral blood.

DNA for the CDR3: TGTGCCAGCAGCCAAAGAATAGCAAGCACAGATACGCAGTATTTT. Translating gives CASSQRIASTDTQYF. The chain employs TRBV4-2 and TRBJ2-3, with no clear D. CDR1 LGHNA and CDR2 YNFKEQ come from the germline V gene. The CDR3 is 15 residues long. V shed 2 bases and J shed 0 bases, with 9 bases lying between them.